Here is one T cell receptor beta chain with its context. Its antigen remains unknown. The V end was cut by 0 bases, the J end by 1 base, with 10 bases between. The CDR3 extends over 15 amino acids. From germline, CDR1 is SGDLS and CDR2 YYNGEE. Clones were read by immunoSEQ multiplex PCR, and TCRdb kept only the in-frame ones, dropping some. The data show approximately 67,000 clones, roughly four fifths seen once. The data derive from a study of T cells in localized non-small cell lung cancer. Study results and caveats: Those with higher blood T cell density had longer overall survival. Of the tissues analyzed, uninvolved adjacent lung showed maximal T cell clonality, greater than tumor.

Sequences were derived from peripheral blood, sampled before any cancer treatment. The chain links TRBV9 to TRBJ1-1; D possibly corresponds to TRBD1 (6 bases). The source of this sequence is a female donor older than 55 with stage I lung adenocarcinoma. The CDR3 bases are TGTGCCAGCAGCGTAGTGGGGGCCGGGAACACTGAAGCTTTCTTT. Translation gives CASSVVGAGNTEAFF.